This record covers a single T cell receptor beta chain. Its antigen remains unknown. Multiplex touch-down PCR with TRB-A/B primers amplified rearranged V-D-J TRB sequences. TCRdb re-called the multiplex PCR reads with MiXCR, one entry per CDR3 protein. This sample has approximately 6,000 distinct CDR3 sequences, with about 31% found just once. This entry belongs to a study of T cell repertoires in aging, cancer and after chemotherapy. Background on the study: Donor ages fell into six groups from 30 or younger up to 70 or older. Pre- and post-chemotherapy samples were paired from chronic lymphocytic leukemia patients treated with fludarabine- or bendamustine-based regimens.

Whole-study results and caveats: No conclusions about immunological memory after chemotherapy can be drawn from the repertoire data. Age-matched healthy donors had significantly more diverse, less clonal blood TCR repertoires than untreated cancer patients.

Peripheral blood genomic DNA, not sorted cells or RNA, was the template. The sequenced sample was blood. This receptor was taken from a human donor with a blood cancer.

Here the CDR3 DNA reads TGCGCCAGCAGCTTGGTTAGTTCCTACAATGAGCAGTTCTTC. Translating it yields CASSLVSSYNEQFF. V is TRBV5-1 and J is TRBJ2-1; no definite D call. Trimming took off 0 bases at V and 1 base at J, with 5 bases between the two ends. The CDR3 has 14 residues. Germline values: CDR1 SGHRS, CDR2 YFSETQ.